Following are 5 T cell receptor beta chains from one sample sequenced in a study of blood T cell repertoires in COVID-19. Here immunoSEQ multiplex PCR was the method, and the copy in TCRdb shows in-frame clones only, minus some. The top ten hold 10% of the sample, which has around 360,000 clones, over 75% seen once. Material: peripheral blood. Receptors were obtained from a woman aged 25-40 years with COVID-19, enrolled during active disease.

The chain couples TRBV28 to TRBJ2-7, with D possibly TRBD2 on 5 matching bases. Trimming left V 4 bases short and J 2 bases short, with 9 bases between. Germline CDR1 reads MDHEN; CDR2 reads SYDVKM. This CDR3 has 13 residues. DNA of the CDR3: TGTGCCAGCAGTTACCTGCGGGCCTACGAGCAGTACTTC. Amino acid sequence: CASSYLRAYEQYF.

The chain has TRBV29-1 and TRBJ1-1; D unresolved. V lost 7 bases, J lost 4 bases, and 13 bases lay in between. The CDR3 extends over 12 amino acids. The germline gives CDR1 SQVTM, CDR2 ANQGSEA. CDR3 nucleotide sequence: TGCAGCGGGTCAACTCGTGGCACTGAAGCTTTCTTT. Translation: CSGSTRGTEAFF.

V is TRBV11-1 and J is TRBJ2-7, with 10 bases lining up with TRBD1. The ends lost 2 bases at V and 2 bases at J; junction bases unmatched: 6. This CDR3 spans 16 amino acids. Germline V gene lookup returns CDR1 SGHAT and CDR2 FQDESV (reference sequence). In DNA form, the CDR3 reads TGTGCCAGCAGCTTATCTTCCGGGACAGGGGCCTACGAGCAGTACTTC. It translates to CASSLSSGTGAYEQYF.

This sequence joins TRBV5-1 and TRBJ2-7; 9 bases line up with TRBD2. The length of the CDR3 is 15 residues. Germline assignment: CDR1 SGHRS and CDR2 YFSETQ. V gave up 4 bases and J gave up 2 bases; unmatched junction bases: 7. The CDR3 reads CASSLIAGATYEQYF. CDR3 nucleotides: TGCGCCAGCAGCCTAATAGCGGGGGCAACCTACGAGCAGTACTTC.

J is TRBJ2-3 and V is TRBV10-1, with 7 bases lining up with TRBD2. V shed 0 bases, J shed 2 bases, and the junction held 5 bases outside the gene matches. The CDR3 covers 16 residues. Germline V gene lookup returns CDR1 WNHNN and CDR2 SYGVQD (reference sequence). The CDR3 DNA sequence: TGCGCCAGCAGTGAGTCTAGGCTAGCGGCCACAGATACGCAGTATTTT. As protein: CASSESRLAATDTQYF.